These 5 T cell receptor beta chains originate from one sample sequenced in a study of blood T cell repertoires in COVID-19. Method: immunoSEQ multiplex PCR; TCRdb's copy keeps in-frame clones and lacks some. The sample includes 85,000 to 120,000 clones, about nine tenths of them seen just once. Sequencing used peripheral blood. Receptors originate from a woman aged 45-65 years with COVID-19, enrolled during active disease.

This clone has just one count. The rearrangement joins TRBV19 to TRBJ2-3; D not certain. The CDR3 consists of 14 residues. Germline V gives CDR1 LNHDA, CDR2 SQIVND (reference sequence). The V gene lost 4 bases and the J gene lost 1 base, with 9 bases spanning the gap. The CDR3 here is CASSTYRGTDTQYF. The CDR3 nucleotides read TGTGCCAGTAGTACGTACAGAGGCACAGATACGCAGTATTTT.

The V and J genes are TRBV7-2 and TRBJ1-3; D possibly corresponds to TRBD1 (6 bases). The ends were cut back, 5 bases at V and 0 bases at J, with 17 bases in the middle. This CDR3 is 17 amino acids long. Germline V gene sequence: CDR1 SGHTA, CDR2 FQGNSA. CDR3 loop: CASSPYDRTLSGNTIYF. CDR3 nucleotides: TGTGCCAGCAGCCCTTACGACAGGACCCTCTCTGGAAACACCATATATTTT.

The V and J genes are TRBV27 and TRBJ2-7; tentative D call: TRBD2 (5 bases). Trimming removed 3 bases at V and 2 bases at J, with 14 bases between. The CDR3 runs to 15 residues. Looked up from germline, CDR1 is MNHEY and CDR2 is SMNVEV (reference sequence). DNA for the CDR3: TGTGCCAGCAGTTTTTCCTACGGAGGTGCCTACGAGCAGTACTTC. Translated: CASSFSYGGAYEQYF.

The chain combines TRBV28 with TRBJ2-3; 9 bases fit TRBD1. CDR1 and CDR2 from the germline V gene are MDHEN and SYDVKM. J lost 1 base, V lost 2 bases, and 10 bases had no gene match. This CDR3 has 18 amino acids. The DNA for the CDR3 is TGTGCCAGCAGTTTAAATGTAAGGCGGGACAGGGGCACAGATACGCAGTATTTT. It translates to CASSLNVRRDRGTDTQYF.

The rearrangement links TRBV7-9 to TRBJ2-7; D perhaps matches TRBD2 (5 bases). The CDR3 totals 15 residues. The germline V gene encodes CDR1 SEHNR and CDR2 FQNEAQ (reference sequence). V was shortened by 5 bases and J by 3 bases, with 17 bases between the two germline ends. As DNA, the CDR3 is TGTGCCAGCAGCCGAACGGCCGGGGTCATCTACGAGCAGTACTTC. Amino acid sequence: CASSRTAGVIYEQYF.